This TCR beta chain derives from a study of Graves' ophthalmopathy and Graves' hyperthyroidism. As the template, RNA transcripts were used to amplify TCR beta CDR3 regions. Amplification began with first-round RT-PCR using HTBI primers, then second-round multiplex PCR was performed. MiXCR, applied by TCRdb to the multiplex PCR reads, yields one record per CDR3 protein. The sample shows more than 1,000,000 distinct CDR3 sequences, 35% to 45% of them seen only once. CDR1 and CDR2 from the germline V gene are LGHNA and YSLEER. Trimming pared 1 base from V and 1 base from J, leaving 5 bases between. CDR3 length: 13 residues. This clonotype has ten or more counts.

This receptor was taken from an adult man with Graves' hyperthyroidism. The chain employs TRBV4-3 and TRBJ2-7; D call uncertain. The material sequenced was peripheral blood or thyroid tissue (not recorded which). The CDR3 DNA sequence: TGCGCCAGCAGCCAAGCGAGATCCTACGAGCAGTACTTC. It is translated as CASSQARSYEQYF.